This TCR beta chain was obtained from a study of neurological immune-mediated disorders (dated by TCRdb to about 2019). Describing the broader study: The study compared peripheral blood TCR-beta repertoires of HTLV-I-associated myelopathy (HAM/TSP) patients, multiple sclerosis patients and healthy controls using UMI-based sequencing. Alongside PBMC samples, the set of some 98 TCR-beta libraries contained longitudinal samples, technical triplicates, and paired CD4+ and CD8+ T-cell subsets that had been sorted. The cohort was made up of around 70 subjects, consisting of around 14 HAM/TSP patients, around 35 multiple sclerosis patients and 20 healthy controls.

This clonotype was seen many times. Its antigen specificity is not known. Base qualities are not at hand, and no much larger clone is one base apart. General study outcomes and caveats: No identical CDR3 amino acid sequences were found to be shared among expanded clones across subjects, suggesting that TCR-beta repertoires were private in all groups. TCR clonal expansion was greatest in HAM/TSP patients and smallest in MS patients, who ranked below even healthy controls.

Blood bank volunteers in Maryland, USA served as the healthy controls. Unsorted PBMC libraries were generated from 2 million PBMCs stored in RNAlater at -80 °C until RNA extraction. Peripheral blood was subjected to Ficoll-Hypaque density gradient centrifugation to isolate PBMCs, which were then cryopreserved in liquid nitrogen. cDNA was synthesized by template-switch 5'RACE using a primer carrying a 10-nucleotide random unique molecular identifier by which each TCR transcript was tagged. Every sequencing run yielded over 170 million TCR-beta sequences covering 15-18 subjects. The RNeasy kit was used for extraction of total RNA. Using the KAPA Real-time Library Amplification kit, TCR-beta VDJ regions were amplified with primers for the TCR constant region and the 5'RACE anchor. Sample indexes and Illumina adaptors were added in a first PCR, and a second PCR then increased library yield. After Ampure bead purification, the TCR product of roughly 650 bp was size-selected on a 2% E-gel SizeSelection system. Before pooling, library quality was checked on a Bioanalyzer, concentration was measured with Qubit, and libraries were quantified with the Kapa Library Quantification kit. Paired-end 2 x 150 bp sequencing of the libraries was performed on an Illumina HiSeq 2500. To increase sequence diversity, about 25-31% phiX was spiked into each library pool. Per the source publication's procedure: The UMI-based MiGEC pipeline processed quality-filtered reads and removed over 75% of raw TCR sequences during error correction. IMGT germline references were used for alignment of VDJ genes, and clonotypes were defined by a unique CDR3 amino acid sequence together with V-J genes. Clonal expansion, Shannon diversity and CDR3 relatedness (CalcPairwiseDistances, ClusterSamples) were evaluated with VDJtools, and phylogenetic trees were built with CLCbio workbench. Expanded clones were defined as having at least 8 unique UMIs, based on coefficient-of-variation modelling across technical triplicates. TCRdb's own reprocessing of the public reads used fastp at Q25 and MiXCR and kept productive beta chains. Rows with one shared CDR3 protein collapse into an entry with the most common genes and DNA. The V and J calls reflect TCRdb's pipeline rather than the authors' work. This sample has 77,000 or so distinct CDR3 sequences in its table, and 9.4% of those were observed once. The ten largest make up 1.7% of the sample.

Looking up the germline V gene (reference sequence) yields CDR1 DFQATT and CDR2 SNEGSKA. V is shortened by 0 bases, J by 4 bases, and the region joining them spans 12 bases. Taken from cysteine to phenylalanine, the CDR3 has 14 residues. Kept here is only the CDR3 DNA, which spans 42 bases and is read in frame from base 1. Recombination linked TRBV20-1 to TRBJ2-5; no D gene is confidently identified. Sequencing used PBMCs. The origin of this receptor is a man aged 45-65 years in good health. CDR3 sequence: CSAREWAPGETQYF. The nucleotides are TGCAGTGCTAGAGAGTGGGCCCCTGGAGAGACCCAGTACTTC.